Presented here are 31 T cell receptor beta chains from one specimen sequenced in a study of neurological immune-mediated disorders. TCRdb recomputed calls from the 5' RACE reads with MiXCR, one row per CDR3 protein. This sample has about 59,000 distinct CDR3 sequences; around 24% occur once, and the top ten carry about 4.6%. Time point here: technical triplicate 2. Sequenced input: PBMCs. The receptors originated from a man aged 55 to 70 with HTLV-1-associated myelopathy (HAM/TSP).

Ten or more counts support this clonotype. The gene calls are TRBV5-1 and TRBJ2-5, with a tentative D call TRBD2 (6 bases). The CDR3 covers 17 residues. With 0 bases removed from V and 1 base from J, the gap between germline ends came to 16 bases. Germline CDR1 is SGHRS and CDR2 is YFSETQ. The CDR3 nucleotides read TGCGCCAGCAGCTTGGCCGGGACCCCCGGGGGCCAAGAGACCCAGTACTTC. Residues: CASSLAGTPGGQETQYF.

This clonotype appeared many times. The V and J genes are TRBV5-6 and TRBJ2-7; possible D gene TRBD1, 5 bases. The germline V and J ends were trimmed by 0 bases and 7 bases, with 5 bases remaining between them. The germline CDR1 and CDR2 sequences are SGHDT and YYEEEE. The length of the CDR3 is 11 residues. CDR3 DNA: TGTGCCAGCAGCTTGGACAGGGAGCAGTACTTC. Translated, it gives CASSLDREQYF.

This clonotype has at least ten counts. The rearrangement links TRBV10-3 to TRBJ1-1, with D hard to call. Germline values: CDR1 ENHRY, CDR2 SYGVKD. CDR3 length: 13 residues. V gave up 2 bases and J gave up 1 base, with 5 bases separating them. The CDR3 loop is CAISENRNTEAFF. CDR3 nucleotides: TGTGCCATCAGTGAGAACCGGAACACTGAAGCTTTCTTT.

This clonotype was detected only once. Germline and junction disagree at one end, which may indicate a read error. The V call is TRBV10-2, the J call TRBJ1-1; D gene unclear. This CDR3 has 16 amino acids. Per the germline V gene, CDR1 is WSHSY and CDR2 is SAAADI. As DNA, the CDR3 is TGCGCCAGCAGAGATCATAAAGGGCCCGGCGACGCTGAAGCTTACTTT. It codes for CASRDHKGPGDAEAYF.

This chain joins TRBV24-1 and TRBJ2-7; no clear D gene. CDR3 length: 11 amino acids. Germline V gives CDR1 KGHDR, CDR2 SFDVKD. V gave up 12 bases and J gave up 5 bases, with 13 bases separating them. DNA of the CDR3: TGTGCCTCCTATTTGAACGACGAGCAGTACTTC. This encodes CASYLNDEQYF.

This clonotype was seen ten or more times. The rearrangement joins TRBV30 to TRBJ2-1; D is unresolved. V lost 7 bases, J lost 0 bases, and 10 bases lay in between. The CDR3 runs to 13 residues. CDR1 and CDR2 (germline): GTSNPN, SVGIG (reference sequence). DNA of the CDR3: TGTGCCTTACAAGAAAGCTCCTACAATGAGCAGTTCTTC. It codes for CALQESSYNEQFF.

This clonotype occurred many times. This sequence joins TRBV7-8 and TRBJ2-1; TRBD2 agrees at 7 bases. J was trimmed by 3 bases and V by 3 bases; bases with no gene match: 2. The CDR3 consists of 14 residues. The germline V gene encodes CDR1 SGHVS and CDR2 FQNEAQ. This CDR3 reads CASSLQRGYNEQFF. In DNA form, the CDR3 reads TGTGCCAGCAGCTTGCAGCGGGGCTACAATGAGCAGTTCTTC.

This clonotype was detected ten times or more. This chain connects TRBV5-1 to TRBJ2-7, with 8 positions matching TRBD1. Germline loops: CDR1 SGHRS, CDR2 YFSETQ. This CDR3 contains 14 residues. J lost 4 bases, V lost 1 base, and 4 bases had no gene match. The CDR3 region has the DNA TGCGCCAGCAGCTTGACCGGACAGGGATACGAGCAGTACTTC. It yields the protein CASSLTGQGYEQYF.

V gene TRBV6-5 combines with J gene TRBJ2-5; perhaps TRBD1 as D (6 bases). The CDR3 runs 16 residues. CDR1 is MNHEY and CDR2 is SVGAGI in the germline V gene. V was trimmed by 0 bases and J by 4 bases, leaving 15 bases between them. The CDR3 reads CASSYSRFQGRETQYF. The CDR3 coding sequence is TGTGCCAGCAGTTACTCACGATTCCAGGGGCGAGAGACCCAGTACTTC.

This clonotype was seen many times. V is TRBV7-9 and J is TRBJ2-3, with D maybe TRBD1 (6 bases). The CDR3 is made up of 14 amino acids. Trimming removed 8 bases from V and 1 base from J, with 13 bases in between. Germline assignment: CDR1 SEHNR and CDR2 FQNEAQ (reference sequence). CDR3 in DNA: TGTGCCAGCTACCTACAGGGAGGCACAGATACGCAGTATTTT. It specifies CASYLQGGTDTQYF.

This clonotype is a singleton in its sample. This chain connects TRBV5-4 to TRBJ1-1; the D gene is possibly TRBD1 (6 bases). Per the germline V gene, CDR1 is SGHNT and CDR2 is YYREEE (reference sequence). V lost 2 bases, J lost 5 bases, and 16 bases lay in between. The CDR3 contains 15 residues. CDR3 DNA sequence: TGTGCCAGCAGCTTCGGGACCCAGGGGAGGACTGAAGCTTTCTTT. This sequence encodes CASSFGTQGRTEAFF.

This clonotype appeared many times. The J gene is TRBJ2-1, the V gene TRBV5-1; TRBD1 is a possible D gene (6 bases). The CDR3 is 14 residues long. Trimming took off 4 bases at V and 7 bases at J, with 15 bases between the two ends. Germline assignment: CDR1 SGHRS and CDR2 YFSETQ. CDR3 sequence reads: CASSVGAGRNEQFF. CDR3 bases: TGCGCCAGCAGCGTGGGGGCGGGTAGGAATGAGCAGTTCTTC.

Within the sample, this clonotype is medium-sized (0.01 to 0.1%). The genes are TRBV9 and TRBJ2-5, with a weak D call TRBD1 (5 bases). CDR3 length: 14 residues. Germline CDR1 SGDLS, CDR2 YYNGEE. V dropped 3 bases and J dropped 2 bases, with 11 bases sitting between them. The chain's CDR3 is CASSGRQLQETQYF. In DNA, the CDR3 is TGTGCCAGCAGCGGAAGACAGCTTCAAGAGACCCAGTACTTC.

This clonotype was seen repeatedly, ten times or more. A read error may explain this, as a much larger clone is one base away. The chain couples TRBV7-9 to TRBJ2-1; a weak D match, TRBD2 (6 bases). There are 16 residues in the CDR3. Between the trimmed V and J ends, which lost 10 bases and 2 bases, there was a span of 21 bases. CDR1 SEHNR and CDR2 FQNEAQ come from the germline V gene (reference sequence). The CDR3 region is CANTQGGGRPYNEQFF. CDR3 coding DNA: TGTGCCAACACCCAGGGCGGAGGGAGGCCCTACAATGAGCAGTTCTTC.

This clonotype was found many times. The chain combines TRBV5-1 with TRBJ2-7; D tentatively fits TRBD1 or TRBD2 (5 bases each). V shed 4 bases and J shed 6 bases, with 11 bases lying between them. The CDR3 has 12 amino acids. The V gene's germline CDR1 is SGHRS and CDR2 YFSETQ. The CDR3: CASSPPGAEQYF. The CDR3 nucleotides read TGCGCCAGCAGCCCCCCCGGGGCCGAGCAGTACTTC.

At least ten counts were recorded for this clonotype. A junction end diverges from the germline sequence, so it may reflect a read error. The chain employs TRBV7-3 and TRBJ2-7; D is undetermined. Germline V gene lookup returns CDR1 SGHTA and CDR2 FQGTGA. The CDR3 has 10 amino acids. The CDR3 coding sequence is TGTGCCAGCAGCTTATACCTACCGGACTTC. Its protein product is CASSLYLPDF.

J is TRBJ1-4 and V is TRBV12-3 or TRBV12-4; D not resolved. The CDR3 covers 11 residues. V was trimmed by 6 bases and J by 5 bases, leaving 4 bases between them. CDR3 loop: CASSSNEKLFF. The CDR3 nucleotides are TGTGCCAGCAGCTCAAATGAAAAACTGTTTTTT.

This clonotype was counted ten times or more. This chain connects TRBV19 to TRBJ1-1, with a tentative D call TRBD1 (6 bases). In germline, CDR1 is LNHDA, CDR2 SQIVND (reference sequence). This CDR3 is built from 14 residues. The V and J ends lost 4 bases and 3 bases respectively, with 12 bases between them. Here the CDR3 reads CASSRSGGDTEAFF. The CDR3 DNA follows: TGTGCCAGTAGTAGGTCCGGGGGCGACACTGAAGCTTTCTTT.

The table lists this clonotype with many counts. V and J are TRBV3-1 and TRBJ2-7, with TRBD1 identical over 10 bases. The CDR3 is made up of 13 amino acids. V was pared by 4 bases and J by 5 bases, with 2 bases of the junction left unmatched. Germline V CDR1 and CDR2: LGHDT, YNNKEL (reference sequence). CDR3 coding DNA: TGTGCCAGCAGCCGGGACAGGGGAAACGAGCAGTACTTC. This sequence encodes CASSRDRGNEQYF.

In regard to this clonotype: Mismatch with germline at one junction end may stem from a read error. This CDR3 is CASSLAGAKGNNEQFF. CDR3 in DNA: TGTGCCAGCAGCCTAGCCGGGGCAAAAGGGAACAATGAGCAGTTCTTC. This rearrangement joins TRBV7-2 to TRBJ2-1; tentatively, D is TRBD1 or TRBD2 (5 bases each). The CDR3 extends over 16 amino acids. Germline assignment: CDR1 SGHTA and CDR2 FQGNSA. The full variable domain, its missing parts supplied by reference TRBV7-2 and TRBJ2-1, is GAGVSQSPSNKVTEKGKDVELRCDPISGHTALYWYRQSLGQGLEFLIYFQGNSAPDKSGLPSDRFSAERTGGSVSTLTIQRTQQEDSAVYLCASSLAGAKGNNEQFFGPGTRLTVL.

This clonotype was detected ten times or more. The chain recombines TRBV6-5 with TRBJ1-1; TRBD1 agrees at 7 bases. The CDR3 loop spans 15 amino acids. Germline CDR1 is MNHEY and CDR2 is SVGAGI. V shed 4 bases and J 1 base; nucleotides not matched to a gene: 6. CDR3 DNA: TGTGCCAGCAGTTCCTCCGGACAGGAGAACACTGAAGCTTTCTTT. This gives the protein CASSSSGQENTEAFF.

The rearrangement uses TRBV10-3 and TRBJ1-1, with D unclear. CDR1 is ENHRY, CDR2 SYGVKD, per germline. V lost 8 bases and J lost 1, with 14 bases in between. CDR3 length: 14 residues. The DNA for the CDR3 is TGTGCCATCTCCGTGGAGGGCTCGAACACTGAAGCTTTCTTT. Its translation: CAISVEGSNTEAFF.

The chain joins TRBV12-3 or TRBV12-4 to TRBJ1-5; 7 bases align to TRBD1. The CDR3 is 13 amino acids. Trimming took 5 bases from V and 5 from J; bases not matched to a gene: 3. CDR3 loop: CASSTTGYQPQHF. The CDR3 nucleotides read TGTGCCAGCAGTACGACAGGGTATCAGCCCCAGCATTTT.

This clonotype came up many times. The rearrangement links TRBV29-1 to TRBJ1-1, with a possible D match to TRBD1 (6 bases). With 4 bases removed from V and 1 base from J, the gap between germline ends came to 10 bases. The CDR3 has 13 amino acids. The germline CDR1 and CDR2 sequences are SQVTM and ANQGSEA. The CDR3 is CSVGPRGNTEAFF. DNA of the CDR3: TGCAGCGTTGGCCCCAGGGGGAACACTGAAGCTTTCTTT.

This clonotype was counted at least ten times. Because the CDR3's place on the DNA is in doubt, the DNA is left out and the CDR3 is given as listed by TCRdb. This chain connects TRBV12-3 or TRBV12-4 to TRBJ2-3. The CDR3 comprises 17 residues, both ends counted. The CDR3 loop reads CASSLAQALGLGDTQYF.

This clonotype was seen many times. CDR3 sequence: CASRILGTSGTLPDEQFF. DNA for the CDR3: TGTGCCAGCAGGATACTCGGGACTAGCGGGACTCTGCCGGATGAGCAGTTCTTC. The rearrangement links TRBV27 to TRBJ2-1; 13 positions match TRBD2. The CDR3 consists of 18 residues. Germline CDR1 and CDR2: MNHEY and SMNVEV (reference sequence). Trimming took 6 bases from V and 8 from J; bases not matched to a gene: 16.

The gene calls are TRBV5-1 and TRBJ2-3; TRBD1 agrees at 7 bases. The V gene's germline CDR1 is SGHRS and CDR2 YFSETQ. V shed 8 bases and J 0 bases; nucleotides not matched to a gene: 9. This CDR3 region has 15 residues. CDR3 bases: TGCGCCAGTAATAGTACAGGGGCAAGCACAGATACGCAGTATTTT. Translation gives CASNSTGASTDTQYF.

This clonotype was counted once. The gene calls are TRBV20-1 and TRBJ2-1; 11 bases line up with TRBD2. CDR1 and CDR2 (germline): DFQATT, SNEGSKA (reference sequence). The V and J ends lost 1 base and 2 bases, in that order; junction bases with no gene match: 4. The CDR3 covers 16 residues. The chain's CDR3 is CSARALAGGPYNEQFF. CDR3 nucleotides: TGCAGTGCTAGAGCTCTAGCGGGAGGACCCTACAATGAGCAGTTCTTC.

This rearrangement joins TRBV5-6 to TRBJ2-7, with 9 bases fitting TRBD1. Germline loops: CDR1 SGHDT, CDR2 YYEEEE. V dropped 3 bases and J dropped 2; count of bases not matched to a gene: 12. CDR3 length: 17 residues. The CDR3 is CASSYSSGQGSAYEQYF. CDR3 in DNA: TGTGCCAGCAGCTACTCCTCGGGACAGGGTAGCGCCTACGAGCAGTACTTC.

V usage is TRBV28 and J usage is TRBJ1-5; 7 nucleotides align to TRBD1. The V gene's germline CDR1 is MDHEN and CDR2 SYDVKM. The J segment lost 3 bases and the V segment lost 5 bases, leaving 7 bases of the junction unmatched. The CDR3 covers 15 residues. The CDR3 nucleotides are TGTGCCAGCAGTACAAGACAGGGCTACAATCAGCCCCAGCATTTT. Encoded protein: CASSTRQGYNQPQHF.

This clonotype was counted ten times or more. This rearrangement joins TRBV12-3 or TRBV12-4 to TRBJ1-5; unclear D gene. Trimming removed 5 bases from V and 7 bases from J, with 9 bases in between. The CDR3 is made up of 12 amino acids. The CDR3 protein is CASSVSEQPQHF. In DNA, the CDR3 is TGTGCCAGCAGTGTGTCGGAACAGCCCCAGCATTTT.